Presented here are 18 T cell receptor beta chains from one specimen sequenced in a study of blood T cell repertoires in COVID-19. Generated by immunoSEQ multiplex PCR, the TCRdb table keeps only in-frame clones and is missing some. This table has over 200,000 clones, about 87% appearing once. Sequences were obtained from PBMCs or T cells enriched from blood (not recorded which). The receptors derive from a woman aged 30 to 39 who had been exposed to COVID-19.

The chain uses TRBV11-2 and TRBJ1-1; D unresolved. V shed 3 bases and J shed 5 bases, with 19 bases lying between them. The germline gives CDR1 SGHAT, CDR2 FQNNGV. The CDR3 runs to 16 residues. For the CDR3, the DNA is TGTGCCAGCAGCTTGAATGCGGGTAATCTTTTAACTGAAGCTTTCTTT. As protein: CASSLNAGNLLTEAFF.

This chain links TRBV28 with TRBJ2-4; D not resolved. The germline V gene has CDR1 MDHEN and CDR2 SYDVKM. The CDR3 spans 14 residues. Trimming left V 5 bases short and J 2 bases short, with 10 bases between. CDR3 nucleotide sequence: TGTGCCAGCAGTCCGCTAGACTCCAAAAACATTCAGTACTTC. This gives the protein CASSPLDSKNIQYF.

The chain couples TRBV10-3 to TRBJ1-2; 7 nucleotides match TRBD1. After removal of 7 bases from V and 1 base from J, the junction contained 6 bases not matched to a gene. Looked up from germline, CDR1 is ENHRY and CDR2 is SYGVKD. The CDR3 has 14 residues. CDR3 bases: TGTGCCATCACCTCAGGGGGAGTTAACTATGGCTACACCTTC. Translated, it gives CAITSGGVNYGYTF.

CDR3 nucleotide sequence: TGTGCCAGCAGGACCCCAGGGAATCGAGGCACCGGGGAGCTGTTTTTT. Translated: CASRTPGNRGTGELFF. J is TRBJ2-2 and V is TRBV2; maybe TRBD1 (5 bases). Trimming removed 6 bases at V and 4 bases at J, with 18 bases between. Per the germline V gene, CDR1 is SNHLY and CDR2 is FYNNEI. The CDR3 loop spans 16 amino acids.

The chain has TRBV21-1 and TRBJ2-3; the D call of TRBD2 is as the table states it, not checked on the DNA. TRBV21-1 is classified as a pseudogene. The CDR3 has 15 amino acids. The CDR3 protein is CASSKASGSTDTQYF. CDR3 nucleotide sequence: TGTGCCAGCAGCAAGGCTAGCGGAAGCACAGATACGCAGTATTTT.

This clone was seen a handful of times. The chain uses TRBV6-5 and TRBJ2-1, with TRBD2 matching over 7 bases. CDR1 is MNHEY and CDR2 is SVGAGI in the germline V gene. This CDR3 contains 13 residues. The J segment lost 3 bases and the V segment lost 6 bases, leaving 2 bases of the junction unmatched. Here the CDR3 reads CASRGGNYNEQFF. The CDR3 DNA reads TGTGCCAGCAGGGGGGGGAACTACAATGAGCAGTTCTTC.

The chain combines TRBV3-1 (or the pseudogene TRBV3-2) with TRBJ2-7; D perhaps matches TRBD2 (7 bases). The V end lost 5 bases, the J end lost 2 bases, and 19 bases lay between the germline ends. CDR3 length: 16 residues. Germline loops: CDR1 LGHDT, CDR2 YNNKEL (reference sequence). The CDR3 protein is CASSEPSRGGTYEQYF. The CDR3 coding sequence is TGTGCCAGCAGCGAACCCTCCAGGGGAGGGACCTACGAGCAGTACTTC.

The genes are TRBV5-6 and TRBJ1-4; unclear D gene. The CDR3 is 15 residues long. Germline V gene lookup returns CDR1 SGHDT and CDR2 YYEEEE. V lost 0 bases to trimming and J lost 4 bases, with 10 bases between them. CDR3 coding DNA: TGTGCCAGCAGCTTGGTAGCGGCGGTTAATGAAAAACTGTTTTTT. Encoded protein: CASSLVAAVNEKLFF.

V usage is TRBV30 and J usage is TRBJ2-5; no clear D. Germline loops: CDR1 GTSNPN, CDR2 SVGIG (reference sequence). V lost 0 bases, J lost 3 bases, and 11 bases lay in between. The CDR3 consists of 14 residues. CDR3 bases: TGTGCCTGGAGTGTACCCCGTGGAGAAGAGACCCAGTACTTC. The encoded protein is CAWSVPRGEETQYF.

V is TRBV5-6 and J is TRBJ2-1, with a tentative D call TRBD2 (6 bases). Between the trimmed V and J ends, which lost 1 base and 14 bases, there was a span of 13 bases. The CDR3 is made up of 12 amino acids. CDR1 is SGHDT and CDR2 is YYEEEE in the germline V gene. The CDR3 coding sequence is TGTGCCAGCAGCTTGTTGGGCGGGGCGGAGTTCTTC. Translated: CASSLLGGAEFF.

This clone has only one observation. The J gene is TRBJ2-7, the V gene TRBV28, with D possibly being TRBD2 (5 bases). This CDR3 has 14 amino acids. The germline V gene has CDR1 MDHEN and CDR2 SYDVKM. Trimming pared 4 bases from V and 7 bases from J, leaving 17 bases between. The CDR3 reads CASSSRPLPGEQYF. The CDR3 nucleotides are TGTGCCAGCAGTTCCCGCCCTCTCCCGGGGGAGCAGTACTTC.

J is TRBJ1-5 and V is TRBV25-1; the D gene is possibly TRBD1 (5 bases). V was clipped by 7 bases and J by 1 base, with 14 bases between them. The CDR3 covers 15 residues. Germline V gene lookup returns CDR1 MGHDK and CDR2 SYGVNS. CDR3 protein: CASKLSRVSNQPQHF. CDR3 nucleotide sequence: TGTGCCAGCAAGTTGAGCAGGGTCAGCAATCAGCCCCAGCATTTT.

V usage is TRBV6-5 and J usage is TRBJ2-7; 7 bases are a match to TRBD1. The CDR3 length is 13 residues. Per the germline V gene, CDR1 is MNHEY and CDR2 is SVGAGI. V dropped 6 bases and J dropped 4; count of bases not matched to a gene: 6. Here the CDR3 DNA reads TGTGCCAGCAGACAACAGGGGTGGTACGAGCAGTACTTC. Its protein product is CASRQQGWYEQYF.

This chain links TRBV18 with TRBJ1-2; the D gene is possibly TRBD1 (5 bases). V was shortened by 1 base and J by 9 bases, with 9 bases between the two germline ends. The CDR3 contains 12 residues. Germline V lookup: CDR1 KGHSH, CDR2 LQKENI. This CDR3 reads CASSPRGDRYTF. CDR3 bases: TGTGCCAGCTCACCACGGGGGGATCGCTACACCTTC.

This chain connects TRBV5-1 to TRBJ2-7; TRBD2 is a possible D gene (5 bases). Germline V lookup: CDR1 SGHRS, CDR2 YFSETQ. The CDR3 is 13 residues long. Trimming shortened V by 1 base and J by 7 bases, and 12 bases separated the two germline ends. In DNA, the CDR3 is TGCGCCAGCAGCTTGATCGCGGGTGGGGAGCAGTACTTC. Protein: CASSLIAGGEQYF.

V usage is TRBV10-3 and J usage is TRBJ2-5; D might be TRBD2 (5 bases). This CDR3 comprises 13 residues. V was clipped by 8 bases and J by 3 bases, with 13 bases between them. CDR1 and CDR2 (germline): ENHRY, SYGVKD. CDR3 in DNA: TGTGCCATCTCCCGGGGATCCGAAGAGACCCAGTACTTC. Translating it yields CAISRGSEETQYF.

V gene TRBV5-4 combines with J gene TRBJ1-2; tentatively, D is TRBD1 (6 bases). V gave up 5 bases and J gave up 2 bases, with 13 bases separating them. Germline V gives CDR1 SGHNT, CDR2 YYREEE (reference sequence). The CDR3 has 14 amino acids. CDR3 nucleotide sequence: TGTGCCAGCAGGTTGACAGGTCCAAACTATGGCTACACCTTC. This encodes CASRLTGPNYGYTF.

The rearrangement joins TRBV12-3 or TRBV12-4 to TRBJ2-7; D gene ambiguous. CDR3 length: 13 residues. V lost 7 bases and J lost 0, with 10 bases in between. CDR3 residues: CASTPGDSYEQYF. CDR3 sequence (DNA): TGTGCCAGCACGCCGGGTGACTCCTACGAGCAGTACTTC.